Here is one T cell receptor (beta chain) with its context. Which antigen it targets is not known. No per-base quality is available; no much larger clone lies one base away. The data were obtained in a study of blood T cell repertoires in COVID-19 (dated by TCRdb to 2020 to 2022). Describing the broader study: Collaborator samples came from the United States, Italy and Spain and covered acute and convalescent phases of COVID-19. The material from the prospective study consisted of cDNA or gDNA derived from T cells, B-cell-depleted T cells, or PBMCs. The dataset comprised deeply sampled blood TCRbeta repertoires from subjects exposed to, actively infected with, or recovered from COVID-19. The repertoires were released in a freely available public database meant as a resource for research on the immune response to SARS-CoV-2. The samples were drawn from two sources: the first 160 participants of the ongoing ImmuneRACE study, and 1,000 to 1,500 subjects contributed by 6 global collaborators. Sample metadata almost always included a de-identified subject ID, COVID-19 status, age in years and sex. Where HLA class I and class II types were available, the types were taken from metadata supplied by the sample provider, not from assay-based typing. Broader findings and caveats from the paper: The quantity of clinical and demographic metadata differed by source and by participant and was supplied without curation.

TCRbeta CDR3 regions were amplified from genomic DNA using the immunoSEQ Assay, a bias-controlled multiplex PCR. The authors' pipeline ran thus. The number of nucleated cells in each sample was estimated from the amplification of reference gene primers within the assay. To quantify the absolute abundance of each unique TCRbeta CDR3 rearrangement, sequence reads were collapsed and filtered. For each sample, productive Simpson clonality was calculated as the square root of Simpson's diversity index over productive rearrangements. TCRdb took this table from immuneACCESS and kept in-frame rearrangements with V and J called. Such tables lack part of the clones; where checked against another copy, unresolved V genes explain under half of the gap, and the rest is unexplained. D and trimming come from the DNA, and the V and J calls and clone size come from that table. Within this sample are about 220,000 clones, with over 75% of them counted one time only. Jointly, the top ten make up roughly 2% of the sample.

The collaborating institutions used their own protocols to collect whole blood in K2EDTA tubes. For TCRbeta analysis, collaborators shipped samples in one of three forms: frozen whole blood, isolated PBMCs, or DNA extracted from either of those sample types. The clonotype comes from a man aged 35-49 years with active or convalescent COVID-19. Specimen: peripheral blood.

This receptor has the CDR3 CASNLPGQPQHF. The sequence in DNA is TGTGCCAGCAATTTACCCGGTCAGCCCCAGCATTTT. This sequence uses TRBV6-6 and TRBJ1-5, with the D segment identity uncertain. The CDR3 holds 12 amino acids from the cysteine to the phenylalanine. This entry keeps only the CDR3 DNA: 36 bases, framed from base 1. The germline ends are 10 bases apart after V is trimmed by 7 bases and J by 6 bases. CDR1 and CDR2 (MNHNY, SVGAGI) derive from the germline V gene (reference sequence).